This entry describes one TCR beta chain. Its antigen is not known. One end of the junction does not line up with germline, which may come from a read error. The data are from a study of blood T cells in healthy people across ages. General study points: Naive T cell percentage and TCR beta diversity correlated strongly. Roughly linear age-related decline in beta diversity appeared, significant by age roughly 40. Estimates drawn from one million T cells were deemed to understate diversity.

Then a second PCR, running roughly 7 to 11 cycles, was carried out with a sample-barcoded 5' primer and a J-beta primer mix. The authors tagged each cDNA molecule using a template-switch adaptor with 12 random nucleotides. TCRdb re-called the 5' RACE reads through MiXCR, storing one row per CDR3 protein. The table has around 900,000 distinct CDR3 sequences, less than 35% seen once. This CDR3 is 13 amino acids long. Sequencing input: blood. The chain carries TRBV12-3 or TRBV12-4 and TRBJ2-6; no definite D call. This clonotype originated in a woman older than 75 in good health. In nucleotides, the CDR3 is TGTGCCGGCAGTTTAGCTGGGACCAACGTCCTGACTTTC. It specifies CAGSLAGTNVLTF.